These 5 T cell receptor beta chains came from one sample sequenced in a study of shared clonotypes between healthy human individuals. The assay was immunoSEQ multiplex PCR, and TCRdb's table has in-frame clones only and misses some. The data show over 2 million clones, roughly 94% seen once. Sequenced material: naive CD4+ T cells sorted from blood. The subset is: CD45RA+ positively selected. These receptor sequences come from a man in his late teens or twenties in good health.

The DNA of the CDR3 is TGTGCCAGCAAAGAGGGACTAGCGGACAATGAGCAGTTCTTC. Its translation is CASKEGLADNEQFF. The V call is TRBV6-5, the J call TRBJ2-1, with 11 bases that match TRBD2. V was pared by 7 bases and J by 5 bases, with 4 bases of the junction left unmatched. CDR1 is MNHEY and CDR2 is SVGAGI in the germline V gene. This CDR3 is built from 14 residues.

CDR3 region: CASSFARDRGNYGYTF. CDR3 sequence (DNA): TGTGCCAGCAGTTTCGCGCGGGACAGGGGAAACTATGGCTACACCTTC. This sequence joins TRBV6-6 and TRBJ1-2; 10 bases align to TRBD1. Germline CDR1 MNHNY, CDR2 SVGAGI (reference sequence). CDR3 size: 16 residues. V lost 4 bases and J lost 2; bases outside the gene matches: 7.

Regarding this clone: Other DNA variants within this sample encode the same CDR3. V gene TRBV5-1 combines with J gene TRBJ1-2; TRBD1 is a possible D gene (5 bases). With 0 bases removed from V and 7 bases from J, the gap between germline ends came to 13 bases. Germline V gene data show CDR1 as SGHRS and CDR2 as YFSETQ. The CDR3 length is 14 residues. CDR3 nucleotides: TGCGCCAGCAGCTTGGAAGGGGAAGGCTCTGGCTACACCTTC. Encoded protein: CASSLEGEGSGYTF.

The chain is built from TRBV28 and TRBJ1-5; 8 bases line up with TRBD1. The junction had 16 bases not matched to a gene; V was cut back by 5 bases and J by 1 base. The CDR3 spans 19 residues. Germline-derived CDR1 and CDR2 are MDHEN and SYDVKM. CDR3 protein: CASSLLEFRGQGSNQPQHF. As DNA, the CDR3 is TGTGCCAGCAGTCTCCTAGAATTCAGGGGGCAAGGGAGCAATCAGCCCCAGCATTTT.

This chain uses TRBV11-2 with TRBJ2-3; the D is unclear. CDR3 length equals 13 residues. From germline, CDR1 is SGHAT and CDR2 FQNNGV. V dropped 5 bases and J dropped 2 bases, with 8 bases sitting between them. CDR3 nucleotides: TGTGCCAGCAGCCTGGCTTTCACAGATACGCAGTATTTT. Protein product: CASSLAFTDTQYF.